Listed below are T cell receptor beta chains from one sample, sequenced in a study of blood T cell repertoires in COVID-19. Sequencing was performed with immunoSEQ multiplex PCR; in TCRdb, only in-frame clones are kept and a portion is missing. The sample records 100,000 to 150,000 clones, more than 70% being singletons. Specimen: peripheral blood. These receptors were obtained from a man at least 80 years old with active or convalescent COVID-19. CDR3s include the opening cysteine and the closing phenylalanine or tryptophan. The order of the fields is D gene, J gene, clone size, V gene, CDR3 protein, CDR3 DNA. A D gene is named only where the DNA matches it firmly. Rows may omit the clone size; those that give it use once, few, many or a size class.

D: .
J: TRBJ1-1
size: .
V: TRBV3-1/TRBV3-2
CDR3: CASSQFNEAFF
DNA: TGTGCCAGCAGCCAATTCAATGAAGCTTTCTTT

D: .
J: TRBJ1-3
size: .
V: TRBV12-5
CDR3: CASGRTNGNTIYF
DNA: TGTGCTAGTGGCCGGACAAATGGAAACACCATATATTTT

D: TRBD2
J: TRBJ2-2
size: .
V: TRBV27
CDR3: CASSFLAGGNTGELFF
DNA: TGTGCCAGCAGTTTCCTAGCGGGGGGGAACACCGGGGAGCTGTTTTTT

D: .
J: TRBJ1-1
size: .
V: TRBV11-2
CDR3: CASSLVQINTEAFF
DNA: TGTGCCAGCAGCTTAGTACAGATAAACACTGAAGCTTTCTTT

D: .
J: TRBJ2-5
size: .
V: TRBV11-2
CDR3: CASSPTGREAETQYF
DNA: TGTGCCAGCAGCCCGACAGGGCGGGAGGCAGAGACCCAGTACTTC

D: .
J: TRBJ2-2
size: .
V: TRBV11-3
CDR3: CASSLGLALSAGELFF
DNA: TGTGCCAGCAGCTTAGGACTCGCGCTTTCAGCCGGGGAGCTGTTTTTT

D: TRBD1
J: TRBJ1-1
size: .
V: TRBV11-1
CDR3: CASSLSTGDMNTEAFF
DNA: TGTGCCAGCAGCTTATCGACAGGGGATATGAACACTGAAGCTTTCTTT

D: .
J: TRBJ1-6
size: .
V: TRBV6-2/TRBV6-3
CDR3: CASSQKKGQDSPLHF
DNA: TGTGCCAGCAGCCAGAAGAAGGGGCAGGATTCACCCCTCCACTTT

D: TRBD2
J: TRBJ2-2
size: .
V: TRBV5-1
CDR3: CASSYLAGDTGELFF
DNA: TGCGCCAGCAGCTATCTAGCGGGGGACACCGGGGAGCTGTTTTTT

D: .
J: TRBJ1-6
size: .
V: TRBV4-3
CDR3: CASSQDTSQGFRSPLHF
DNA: TGCGCCAGCAGCCAAGATACGTCACAGGGATTTCGGTCACCCCTCCACTTT

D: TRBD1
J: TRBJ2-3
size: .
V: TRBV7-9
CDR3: CASLLGQGVGDTQYF
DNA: TGTGCCAGCCTGTTGGGACAGGGGGTTGGAGATACGCAGTATTTT

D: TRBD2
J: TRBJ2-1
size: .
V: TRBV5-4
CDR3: CASSLVPSGKTYNEQFF
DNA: TGTGCCAGCAGCCTGGTGCCTAGCGGCAAGACCTACAATGAGCAGTTCTTC

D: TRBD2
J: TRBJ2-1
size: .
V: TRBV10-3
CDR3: CAISIGTSGDEQFF
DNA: TGTGCCATCAGTATAGGGACTAGCGGGGATGAGCAGTTCTTC

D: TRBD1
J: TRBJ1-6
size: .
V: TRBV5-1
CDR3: CASSSWTGGNSPLHF
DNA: TGCGCCAGCAGCTCGTGGACAGGGGGGAATTCACCCCTCCACTTT

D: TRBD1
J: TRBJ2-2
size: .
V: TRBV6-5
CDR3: CASSWGQGAGELFF
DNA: TGTGCCAGCAGCTGGGGACAGGGGGCCGGGGAGCTGTTTTTT

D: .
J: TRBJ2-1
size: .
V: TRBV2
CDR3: CASSEAQGTSREQFF
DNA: TGTGCCAGCAGTGAAGCGCAGGGCACCTCCCGTGAGCAGTTCTTC

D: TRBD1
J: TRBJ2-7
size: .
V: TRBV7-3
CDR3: CASSPGQGPYEQYF
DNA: TGTGCCAGCAGCCCCGGACAGGGTCCGTACGAGCAGTACTTC

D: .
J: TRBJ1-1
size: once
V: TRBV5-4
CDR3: CASSFGWETEAFF
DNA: TGTGCCAGCAGCTTCGGATGGGAGACTGAAGCTTTCTTT

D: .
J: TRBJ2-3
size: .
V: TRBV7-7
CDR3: CASSTTGASTDTQYF
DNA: TGTGCCAGCAGCACGACGGGAGCTAGCACAGATACGCAGTATTTT

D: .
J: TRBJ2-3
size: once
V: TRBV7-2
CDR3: CASRTQGAGADTQYF
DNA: TGTGCCAGCAGGACCCAGGGGGCGGGGGCGGATACGCAGTATTTT

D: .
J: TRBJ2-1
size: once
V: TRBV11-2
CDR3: CASSLAGNRNEQFF
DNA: TGTGCCAGCAGCTTAGCGGGGAATAGGAATGAGCAGTTCTTC

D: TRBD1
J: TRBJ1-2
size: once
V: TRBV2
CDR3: CASSLQTGGNYGYTF
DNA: TGTGCCAGCAGTCTTCAGACAGGGGGGAACTATGGCTACACCTTC

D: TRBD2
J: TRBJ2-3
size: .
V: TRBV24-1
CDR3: CATSVSGRGIGTQYF
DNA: TGTGCCACCAGTGTTTCAGGGCGGGGGATAGGTACGCAGTATTTT

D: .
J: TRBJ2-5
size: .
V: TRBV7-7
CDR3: CASSLGGLGETQYF
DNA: TGTGCTAGCAGCTTAGGGGGGCTAGGTGAGACCCAGTACTTC

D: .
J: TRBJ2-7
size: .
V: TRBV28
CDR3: CASSGLDSYEQYF
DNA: TGTGCCAGCAGCGGCCTTGACAGTTACGAGCAGTACTTC

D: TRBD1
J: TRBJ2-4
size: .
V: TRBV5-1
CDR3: CASSRGQGVENIQYF
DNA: TGCGCCAGCAGCCGAGGACAGGGGGTGGAAAACATTCAGTACTTC